This T cell receptor (beta chain) was observed in a study of blood T cells in healthy people across ages. Overall study results and limits: Estimated diversity that came from one million T cells was considered an underestimate.

To note about this clonotype: Antigen: not known.

Through a sample-barcoded 5' primer and a J-beta primer mix, a second PCR was run for roughly 6 to 12 cycles. TCRdb processed the 5' RACE reads anew with MiXCR; each CDR3 protein has one entry. The top ten hold 10% to 15% of the sample, which has approximately 810,000 distinct CDR3 sequences, around 36% seen once. Germline V gene sequence: CDR1 SNHLY, CDR2 FYNNEI. The CDR3 is made up of 18 amino acids. Trimming left V 3 bases short and J 0 bases short, with 18 bases between. The sequence came from a young man in good health. The sequencing input was blood. The chain uses TRBV2 and TRBJ2-4; a possible D gene is TRBD1 (6 bases). CDR3 sequence (DNA): TGTGCCAGCAGTGATGGTGGGGCAGGGGTGTTAGCCAAAAACATTCAGTACTTC. This codes for CASSDGGAGVLAKNIQYF.